These 4 T cell receptor beta chains were all obtained from the same sample, sequenced in a study of identical twins. TCRdb called the 5' RACE reads again in MiXCR, with one record for every CDR3 protein. Of around 1.7 million distinct CDR3 sequences in the sample, less than 35% are singletons; the top ten hold under 0.35%. The sample consisted of cord blood. These receptors originate from a newborn girl in good health.

The gene calls are TRBV20-1 and TRBJ2-1, with TRBD2 as a possible D gene (7 bases). This CDR3 contains 15 residues. Trimming took 3 bases from V and 4 from J, leaving 16 bases between them. CDR1 and CDR2 (germline): DFQATT, SNEGSKA (reference sequence). The CDR3: CSASSGGGQYNEQFF. In DNA form, the CDR3 reads TGCAGTGCTAGTTCCGGCGGGGGCCAATACAATGAGCAGTTCTTC.

In its sample, this clonotype was seen a few times. The V gene is TRBV20-1, the J gene TRBJ2-7, with D possibly being TRBD1 (5 bases). Germline-derived CDR1 and CDR2 are DFQATT and SNEGSKA (reference sequence). V lost 6 bases and J 0 bases, leaving 15 bases between the germline ends. This CDR3 has 14 residues. The CDR3 loop reads CSANNRRNSYEQYF. The CDR3 region has the DNA TGCAGTGCAAACAACAGGCGAAACTCCTACGAGCAGTACTTC.

This sequence joins TRBV15 and TRBJ2-3; 12 bases align to TRBD1. The germline V gene encodes CDR1 LNHNV and CDR2 YYDKDF (reference sequence). V dropped 0 bases and J dropped 4; count of bases not matched to a gene: 5. The CDR3 spans 17 residues. CDR3 DNA sequence: TGTGCCACCAGCAGAGATCCTGGGACAGGGGGCGCAGATACGCAGTATTTT. Residues: CATSRDPGTGGADTQYF.

Of note for this clonotype: Sequence at one end of the junction differs from germline and may be a read error. V and J are TRBV3-1 and TRBJ2-3, with TRBD2 identical over 9 bases. Germline-derived CDR1 and CDR2 are LGHDT and YNNKEL (reference sequence). CDR3 length equals 16 residues. This CDR3 reads CAGSQDGTSSTDTQYF. The CDR3 DNA reads as TGTGCCGGCAGCCAAGATGGGACTAGCAGCACAGATACGCAGTATTTT.